Listed here is a single TCR beta chain. Its antigen target is currently unknown. No much larger clonotype is one base removed from it; base qualities were not supplied. This entry belongs to a study of beta chain features in type 1 diabetes (dated by TCRdb to the late 2010s). For context, the study as a whole: Mean age, gender distribution, total cell number and subset yield were not different between patients and healthy donors. Whereas all 28 donors provided naive and central memory subsets, regulatory and stem cell-like memory subsets were isolated from just 8 patients and roughly 8 healthy donors. A total of roughly 110 million sorted cells were examined across all samples, and the number of cells per subset was strongly correlated with RNA yield. In the study, TCRB repertoires of sorted circulating CD4+ T cell subsets from recently diagnosed type 1 diabetes patients were compared with those of matched healthy donors. General findings and caveats noted by the study authors: Type 1 diabetes patients showed a moderate but significant shortening of TCRB CDR3 length in all four CD4+ subsets. Naive, central memory and regulatory TCRB repertoires appeared to be more similar among patients than among healthy donors. Sequencing cDNA rather than genomic DNA could over-represent highly expressing activated cells, although activation and CD3 levels did not differ between groups. Shorter templates might be favored by PCR, yet because patient and control samples were amplified and corrected together, any such skew would affect both groups equally. Because the HLA sub-analyses included only small numbers of individuals, any influence of HLA type on TCRB rearrangement was left unresolved. Fewer insertions and more nucleotide deletions at VDJ recombination sites were observed in patients with type 1 diabetes, implying thymic rearrangement abnormalities.

Including cysteine and phenylalanine, the CDR3 has 12 amino acids. Only the CDR3 region is kept as DNA, spanning 36 bases read in frame from base 1. For CDR1 and CDR2, the germline V gene lists SNHLY and FYNNEI. V gives up 2 bases and J gives up 8 bases, and the segment between their germline ends measures 7 bases. From each donor, a single peripheral blood sample of around 120 mL on average was drawn into heparinised tubes. Using a panel that included CD45RO, CCR7, CD25, CD127, CD95 and CD27, naive, central memory, regulatory and stem cell-like memory CD4+ T cells were sorted on a BD FACSAria II. All sorted populations exceeded 95% purity. PBMCs were isolated immediately by Lymphoprep density gradient centrifugation and stained directly without culture. To minimize batch effects, samples were stained and sorted in pairs, one healthy donor with one patient per experiment. The entire isolated RNA was reverse transcribed using the High Capacity cDNA Reverse Transcription Kit, and thus expressed TCRB transcripts were sequenced. Naive, central memory and regulatory T cell samples underwent deep immunoSEQ sequencing, averaging about 3.3 million total reads per sample. Sorted cells were lysed in RLT buffer, and RNA was extracted using DNase-treated RNeasy Micro or Mini kits according to cell number. To prevent cross-contamination, each cell subset was processed individually, whereas patient and healthy donor samples were processed jointly. The immunoSEQ multiplex PCR was used to amplify TCRB sequences from cDNA, yielding 87-bp fragments that span the CDR3 region. Sequencing of the amplicons was performed on the Illumina HiSeq platform. The original methods were these. Synthetic template baselines were used to correct PCR bias computationally, reads within Hamming distance 2 were collapsed together, and singletons that could not be merged were discarded. Reads were aligned against IMGT to assign V, D and J genes, CDR3 length and insertions or deletions at six rearrangement sites. Within each subset, clonotype counts were normalized to sorted cell number, after which true diversity and Gini coefficients were computed with the tcR R package. The overlap coefficient, calculated on TCRB nucleotide sequences, was used to measure repertoire sharing. Out-of-frame TCRB sequences from naive cells were analyzed to stand in for the pre-selection repertoire. In its TCRdb copy, this immuneACCESS table keeps in-frame sequences only and misses some clones. Where compared with another copy, unresolved V genes explain less than half of these, and the others have no known cause. V, J and clone size derive from that table, while D and trimming were established from the DNA sequence. The sample data list 900,000 or so clones, and roughly 16% of these were observed just once. 0.023% of the sample rests with the top ten.

Sequenced: naive CD4+ T cells from blood. The sample's cell subset or site, from its label and the paper: true naive CD4+ T cells. This clonotype was sampled from a woman under 30 in good health. The rearrangement combines TRBV2 with TRBJ2-1; perhaps TRBD2 is the D gene, with 5 bases matching. The CDR3 corresponds to CASSERGDEQFF. The base sequence is TGTGCCAGCAGTGAACGGGGAGATGAGCAGTTCTTC.